The 21 T cell receptor beta chains given below trace back to one sample, sequenced in a study of vaccination effects on CD4 cells after COVID-19. The antigens these receptors bind are not known. Clones were read by immunoSEQ multiplex PCR, and TCRdb kept only the in-frame ones, dropping some. The sample has tens of thousands of clones, 65% to 80% seen once. Before any sequencing was done, the ViraFEST assay used viral peptide pools to expand antigen-specific CD4+ T cells. Upon completion of more than 9 days in culture, CD4+ T cells were isolated. Everyone in the study got two shots of either the BNT162b2 or mRNA-1273 vaccine. The starting material was CD4+ T cells from PBMCs cultured with HCoV-NL63 spike peptides, obtained after COVID-19 vaccination. All receptors come from a human donor who received a COVID-19 vaccine.

This chain connects TRBV6-5 to TRBJ2-7; 11 positions agree with TRBD2. Germline V gives CDR1 MNHEY, CDR2 SVGAGI. The CDR3 runs to 13 residues. Trimming at V came to 6 bases and at J to 3 bases, leaving 1 base not matched to a gene. CDR3 nucleotide sequence: TGTGCCAGCAGGGGACTAGCGGACTACGAGCAGTACTTC. Its protein product is CASRGLADYEQYF.

This chain uses TRBV3-1 (or the pseudogene TRBV3-2) with TRBJ1-2, with 7 bases lining up with TRBD1. The J segment lost 8 bases and the V segment lost 2 bases, leaving 2 bases of the junction unmatched. Germline CDR1 is LGHDT and CDR2 is YNNKEL (reference sequence). The CDR3 is made up of 12 amino acids. CDR3 coding DNA: TGTGCCAGCAGCCAAAGGGACAGAGGCTACACCTTC. Its translation is CASSQRDRGYTF.

The chain employs TRBV24-1 and TRBJ2-1; TRBD1 aligns across 9 bases. Germline assignment: CDR1 KGHDR and CDR2 SFDVKD. J was trimmed by 2 bases and V by 4 bases; bases with no gene match: 8. The CDR3 loop spans 17 amino acids. CDR3 in DNA: TGTGCCACCAGTGAGGGGGGACAGGGCGCTCCCTACAATGAGCAGTTCTTC. Translating gives CATSEGGQGAPYNEQFF.

V gene TRBV7-2 combines with J gene TRBJ1-5, with D unresolved. The CDR3 totals 13 residues. Germline CDR1 is SGHTA and CDR2 is FQGNSA. V lost 6 bases and J lost 5, with 11 bases in between. In DNA, the CDR3 is TGTGCCAGCAGTACCTCTTGGGATCAGCCCCAGCATTTT. Residues: CASSTSWDQPQHF.

The chain is built from TRBV2 and TRBJ1-4, with 8 bases fitting TRBD1. Germline trimming cut 7 bases from V and 8 bases from J; bases unmatched to any gene: 6. From germline, CDR1 is SNHLY and CDR2 FYNNEI. The CDR3 is made up of 13 amino acids. CDR3 sequence (DNA): TGTGCCAGCACCCAGGGGGCGCAGGAAAAACTGTTTTTT. The encoded protein is CASTQGAQEKLFF.

CDR3 sequence (DNA): TGTGCCACGCCGGCAGCGGGAGGGGGGGAGCTGTTTTTT. This encodes CATPAAGGGELFF. J is TRBJ2-2 and V is TRBV12-3 or TRBV12-4; 10 bases fit TRBD2. Trimming took 10 bases from V and 8 from J; bases not matched to a gene: 7. This CDR3 comprises 13 residues.

The chain combines TRBV7-8 with TRBJ2-1; D gene ambiguous. The CDR3 loop spans 13 amino acids. Germline CDR1 reads SGHVS; CDR2 reads FQNEAQ. The V gene lost 6 bases and the J gene lost 7 bases, with 13 bases spanning the gap. CDR3 protein: CASRLSEVNEQFF. As DNA, the CDR3 is TGTGCCAGCAGGTTATCGGAAGTGAATGAGCAGTTCTTC.

The chain uses TRBV6-5 and TRBJ1-2; tentatively, D is TRBD1 (6 bases). CDR1 MNHEY and CDR2 SVGAGI come from the germline V gene. V was clipped by 6 bases and J by 4 bases, with 9 bases between them. The CDR3 has 12 amino acids. CDR3 loop: CASRGAGYGYTF. CDR3 bases: TGTGCCAGCAGGGGGGCTGGCTATGGCTACACCTTC.

This sequence joins TRBV14 and TRBJ1-2, with D uncertain. Trimming pared 2 bases from V and 8 bases from J, leaving 9 bases between. Germline CDR1 and CDR2: SGHDN and FVKESK. The CDR3 runs to 12 residues. The CDR3 coding sequence is TGTGCCAGCAGCCAAACAAGGAGCGGCTACACCTTC. Amino acid sequence: CASSQTRSGYTF. The complete variable domain, with remaining parts taken from reference TRBV14 and TRBJ1-2, reads EAGVTQFPSHSVIEKGQTVTLRCDPISGHDNLYWYRRVMGKEIKFLLHFVKESKQDESGMPNNRFLAERTGGTYSTLKVQPAELEDSGVYFCASSQTRSGYTFGSGTRLTVV.

The rearrangement links TRBV5-5 to TRBJ1-5; no clear D. From germline, CDR1 is SGHKS and CDR2 YYEKEE (reference sequence). CDR3 size: 16 residues. The V end was cut by 0 bases, the J end by 5 bases, with 15 bases between. CDR3 region: CASSLVGSGLHQPQHF. CDR3 nucleotides: TGTGCCAGCAGCTTGGTCGGGTCAGGTCTCCATCAGCCCCAGCATTTT. Drawing the rest from reference TRBV5-5 and TRBJ1-5, the complete variable domain is DAGVTQSPTHLIKTRGQQVTLRCSPISGHKSVSWYQQVLGQGPQFIFQYYEKEERGRGNFPDRFSARQFPNYSSELNVNALLLGDSALYLCASSLVGSGLHQPQHFGDGTRLSIL.

Only one count was recorded for this clone. The V gene is TRBV28, the J gene TRBJ2-7; unclear D gene. The CDR3 covers 14 residues. In germline, CDR1 is MDHEN, CDR2 SYDVKM. Trimming left V 10 bases short and J 0 bases short, with 16 bases between. CDR3 DNA: TGTGCCACCCTGGATATTGGTGCCTCCTACGAGCAGTACTTC. The encoded protein is CATLDIGASYEQYF.

In this sample, this clone turned up a few times. This sequence joins TRBV19 and TRBJ1-5; the D gene is possibly TRBD1 (5 bases). This CDR3 contains 15 residues. V lost 1 base and J lost 5, with 12 bases in between. Germline assignment: CDR1 LNHDA and CDR2 SQIVND (reference sequence). The CDR3 loop is CASSIVHGADQPQHF. The CDR3 DNA reads as TGTGCCAGTAGTATAGTTCATGGGGCGGATCAGCCCCAGCATTTT. The whole variable domain, filled in from reference TRBV19 and TRBJ1-5, reads DGGITQSPKYLFRKEGQNVTLSCEQNLNHDAMYWYRQDPGQGLRLIYYSQIVNDFQKGDIAEGYSVSREKKESFPLTVTSAQKNPTAFYLCASSIVHGADQPQHFGDGTRLSIL.

This rearrangement joins TRBV6-5 to TRBJ2-7; no reliable D call. The germline CDR1 and CDR2 sequences are MNHEY and SVGAGI. Trimming removed 7 bases at V and 0 bases at J, with 13 bases between. This CDR3 spans 14 amino acids. Written as DNA, the CDR3 is TGTGCCAGCAAGGAGCTAACGCTCTCCTACGAGCAGTACTTC. This sequence encodes CASKELTLSYEQYF.

The CDR3 loop is CASSGGGLAGAYEQYF. The CDR3 nucleotides read TGTGCCAGCAGCGGGGGGGGACTAGCGGGAGCCTACGAGCAGTACTTC. The chain joins TRBV5-4 to TRBJ2-7, with 14 positions matching TRBD2. The CDR3 consists of 16 residues. Germline lookup yields CDR1 SGHNT and CDR2 YYREEE (reference sequence). V gave up 4 bases and J gave up 2 bases; unmatched junction bases: 5.

This clone is classed as medium-sized. The chain recombines TRBV2 with TRBJ1-1; D perhaps matches TRBD1 (5 bases). Per germline, CDR1 SNHLY and CDR2 FYNNEI. CDR3 size: 14 residues. Trimming stripped 10 bases from V and 5 bases from J, with 20 bases between. The CDR3 DNA reads TGTGCCACAAAACAGCAGGGAGATTGGACTGAAGCTTTCTTT. Translated, it gives CATKQQGDWTEAFF.

The chain combines TRBV5-6 with TRBJ1-1; D perhaps matches TRBD1 (5 bases). Germline CDR1 reads SGHDT; CDR2 reads YYEEEE. This CDR3 has 15 residues. The V end lost 4 bases, the J end lost 1 base, and 14 bases lay between the germline ends. The CDR3 region has the DNA TGTGCCAGCAGCACTCGGTTACAGGAGAACACTGAAGCTTTCTTT. It codes for CASSTRLQENTEAFF.

This rearrangement joins TRBV5-1 to TRBJ2-2; D is ambiguous. Deletions cut 0 bases from V and 4 bases from J, with 16 bases between. Germline assignment: CDR1 SGHRS and CDR2 YFSETQ. This CDR3 spans 17 amino acids. The CDR3 DNA reads TGCGCCAGCAGCTTGGCCAGTCTTACCTCGGGCACCGGGGAGCTGTTTTTT. Protein sequence: CASSLASLTSGTGELFF. The full variable domain, with the rest looked up from reference TRBV5-1 and TRBJ2-2, is KAGVTQTPRYLIKTRGQQVTLSCSPISGHRSVSWYQQTPGQGLQFLFEYFSETQRNKGNFPGRFSGRQFSNSRSEMNVSTLELGDSALYLCASSLASLTSGTGELFFGEGSRLTVL.

The chain couples TRBV5-1 to TRBJ2-7; 7 nucleotides agree with TRBD1. With V trimmed by 4 bases and J by 2 bases, 6 bases remained unmatched. The CDR3 is made up of 14 amino acids. CDR1 is SGHRS and CDR2 is YFSETQ in the germline V gene. The DNA for the CDR3 is TGCGCCAGCAGCACGACAGGGAATACCTACGAGCAGTACTTC. It encodes CASSTTGNTYEQYF.

The CDR3: CASSTPAGGSYEQYF. The DNA of the CDR3 is TGTGCCAGCAGTACCCCCGCTGGGGGATCCTACGAGCAGTACTTC. This chain uses TRBV28 with TRBJ2-7; D tentatively reads TRBD1 or TRBD2 (5 bases each). The CDR3 runs 15 residues. The V gene's germline CDR1 is MDHEN and CDR2 SYDVKM. V was pared by 5 bases and J by 1 base, with 15 bases between.

V gene TRBV6-5 combines with J gene TRBJ1-1; D is unclear. The CDR3 has 13 residues. Per the germline V gene, CDR1 is MNHEY and CDR2 is SVGAGI. V lost 2 bases and J 6 bases, leaving 10 bases between the germline ends. CDR3: CASSYGGSSEAFF. DNA of the CDR3: TGTGCCAGCAGTTACGGAGGCAGCTCTGAAGCTTTCTTT.

The genes are TRBV19 and TRBJ1-1, with D possibly being TRBD1 (5 bases). CDR1 is LNHDA and CDR2 is SQIVND in the germline V gene (reference sequence). V lost 7 bases to trimming and J lost 5 bases, with 17 bases between them. This CDR3 has 14 amino acids. The CDR3 spells CASMVEPRGTEAFF. The CDR3 DNA follows: TGTGCCAGTATGGTGGAACCCCGGGGGACTGAAGCTTTCTTT.